Listed below are T cell receptor beta chains from one sample, sequenced in a study of OX40 agonist ivuxolimab in advanced cancers. Clones were read by immunoSEQ multiplex PCR, and TCRdb kept only the in-frame ones, dropping some. The sample has under 70,000 clones, over 75% seen once. The sample consisted of CD4+ or CD8+ T cells sorted from blood, taken in a trial of the OX40 agonist ivuxolimab. Receptors originate from an adult with an advanced solid tumor such as melanoma, head and neck, liver or kidney cancer. Both conserved end residues are part of each CDR3.

J gene: TRBJ2-1; CDR3 length: 13; V gene: TRBV28; CDR3 protein: CASSFRVDNEQFF
J gene: TRBJ1-5; CDR3 length: 15; V gene: TRBV27; CDR3 protein: CASSRGGTAIYPQHF
J gene: TRBJ2-2; CDR3 length: 14; V gene: TRBV5-4; CDR3 protein: CASTTRQNTGELFF
J gene: TRBJ2-5; CDR3 length: 15; V gene: TRBV9; CDR3 protein: CASSSPDGLLGTQYF
J gene: TRBJ1-6; CDR3 length: 12; V gene: TRBV4-1; CDR3 protein: CASSWQGSPLHF
J gene: TRBJ2-7; CDR3 length: 11; V gene: TRBV11-2; CDR3 protein: CASSFSYEQYF
J gene: TRBJ1-2; CDR3 length: 15; V gene: TRBV5-6; CDR3 protein: CASSLWDSLIYGYTF
J gene: TRBJ2-1; CDR3 length: 15; V gene: TRBV19; CDR3 protein: CASSIGPPTLNAQFF
J gene: TRBJ2-2; CDR3 length: 14; V gene: TRBV5-4; CDR3 protein: CASSSSTSTGELFF
J gene: TRBJ2-5; CDR3 length: 13; V gene: TRBV30; CDR3 protein: CAWSLSWAVAQYF
J gene: TRBJ1-2; CDR3 length: 15; V gene: TRBV5-1; CDR3 protein: CASSLGPPFPPSWTF
J gene: TRBJ1-2; CDR3 length: 13; V gene: TRBV6-1; CDR3 protein: CASSAGTYYGYTF
J gene: TRBJ2-6; CDR3 length: 18; V gene: TRBV25-1; CDR3 protein: CASSGHREQDSGANVLTF
J gene: TRBJ2-7; CDR3 length: 13; V gene: TRBV19; CDR3 protein: CASSAGLAWEQYF
J gene: TRBJ2-1; CDR3 length: 18; V gene: TRBV4-2; CDR3 protein: CASSPPRFRGGLYNEQFF
J gene: TRBJ2-7; CDR3 length: 13; V gene: TRBV7-9; CDR3 protein: CASSIRGIDEQYF
J gene: TRBJ2-7; CDR3 length: 12; V gene: TRBV4-2; CDR3 protein: CASSQGAWEQYF
J gene: .; CDR3 length: 16; V gene: TRBV5-6; CDR3 protein: CASSLGVRDGTYEQYF
J gene: TRBJ1-1; CDR3 length: 13; V gene: TRBV19; CDR3 protein: CASSPGSGTEAFF
J gene: TRBJ2-6; CDR3 length: 17; V gene: TRBV4-3; CDR3 protein: CASSQEEGTAGANVLTF
J gene: TRBJ2-3; CDR3 length: 17; V gene: TRBV14; CDR3 protein: CASSQDLSGRGTDTQYF
J gene: TRBJ2-6; CDR3 length: 17; V gene: TRBV7-3; CDR3 protein: CASSPSGGAFGANVLTF
J gene: TRBJ2-7; CDR3 length: 13; V gene: TRBV19; CDR3 protein: CASSPSWGYEQYF
J gene: TRBJ2-5; CDR3 length: 12; V gene: TRBV15; CDR3 protein: CATSRVQETQYF
J gene: TRBJ2-1; CDR3 length: 16; V gene: TRBV4-1; CDR3 protein: CASSQRLAGARDEQFF
J gene: TRBJ2-7; CDR3 length: 14; V gene: TRBV7-6; CDR3 protein: CASSPRGSGYEQYF
J gene: TRBJ2-3; CDR3 length: 16; V gene: TRBV4-2; CDR3 protein: CASSPGTDVRTDTQYF
J gene: TRBJ1-4; CDR3 length: 17; V gene: TRBV28; CDR3 protein: CASSLSLGAVTNEKLFF
J gene: TRBJ1-1; CDR3 length: 14; V gene: TRBV6-5; CDR3 protein: CASTLGPPGAEAFF
J gene: TRBJ2-5; CDR3 length: 18; V gene: TRBV7-2; CDR3 protein: CASSTPWGQGASGGTQYF
J gene: TRBJ2-1; CDR3 length: 14; V gene: TRBV4-3; CDR3 protein: CASSQDSTYNEQFF
J gene: TRBJ1-2; CDR3 length: 17; V gene: TRBV21-1; CDR3 protein: CASSKDPPQPPVYGYTF
J gene: TRBJ2-7; CDR3 length: 12; V gene: TRBV14; CDR3 protein: CASSPVSYEQYF
J gene: TRBJ2-7; CDR3 length: 14; V gene: TRBV4-1; CDR3 protein: CASSQDPGVYEQYF
J gene: TRBJ1-2; CDR3 length: 14; V gene: TRBV7-3; CDR3 protein: CASSRQGDGYGYTF
J gene: TRBJ2-7; CDR3 length: 12; V gene: TRBV30; CDR3 protein: CAWSVGRGEQYF
J gene: TRBJ1-2; CDR3 length: 13; V gene: TRBV29-1; CDR3 protein: CSVAGQGNYGYTF
J gene: TRBJ2-1; CDR3 length: 14; V gene: TRBV27; CDR3 protein: CASSPSTLTNEQFF
J gene: TRBJ1-1; CDR3 length: 12; V gene: TRBV29-1; CDR3 protein: CSVGPQNTEAFF
J gene: TRBJ2-1; CDR3 length: 12; V gene: TRBV30; CDR3 protein: CAWTGPYNEQFF
J gene: TRBJ1-1; CDR3 length: 15; V gene: TRBV4-1; CDR3 protein: CASSQVPGAGTEAFF
J gene: TRBJ1-5; CDR3 length: 14; V gene: TRBV19; CDR3 protein: CASSMDLGNQPQHF
J gene: TRBJ2-2; CDR3 length: 18; V gene: TRBV5-6; CDR3 protein: CASSPVIVRSANTGELFF
J gene: TRBJ2-3; CDR3 length: 15; V gene: TRBV10-3; CDR3 protein: CAISDTSSGGDTQYF
J gene: TRBJ2-7; CDR3 length: 16; V gene: TRBV28; CDR3 protein: CASSTHYTGGTYEQYF
J gene: TRBJ1-5; CDR3 length: 14; V gene: TRBV7-9; CDR3 protein: CASSPAGSNQPQHF
J gene: TRBJ2-3; CDR3 length: 17; V gene: TRBV4-3; CDR3 protein: CASSQDSTKNPTDTQYF
J gene: TRBJ2-7; CDR3 length: 13; V gene: TRBV27; CDR3 protein: CASSLSGSYEQYF
J gene: TRBJ2-2; CDR3 length: 15; V gene: TRBV6-5; CDR3 protein: CASSYLAGLTGELFF
J gene: TRBJ2-2; CDR3 length: 12; V gene: TRBV27; CDR3 protein: CASSPMAGELFF
J gene: TRBJ1-3; CDR3 length: 17; V gene: TRBV5-1; CDR3 protein: CASSLGTGLLSGNTIYF
J gene: TRBJ1-1; CDR3 length: 17; V gene: TRBV9; CDR3 protein: CASSDRDGTLRKPEAFF
J gene: TRBJ2-3; CDR3 length: 16; V gene: TRBV30; CDR3 protein: CAWSGSSGGDEDTQYF